The 12 T cell receptor beta chains presented below share a single source sample, sequenced in a study of blood T cell repertoires in COVID-19. Sequenced by immunoSEQ multiplex PCR; TCRdb stores in-frame clones only, minus some. The sample shows roughly 150,000 clones, around 75% of them seen only once. The sequencing sample was made of peripheral blood. These receptors were taken from a woman of 80 years or more with acute or convalescent COVID-19.

This rearrangement joins TRBV10-3 to TRBJ2-1; 14 bases are shared with TRBD2. This CDR3 is built from 15 residues. V lost 6 bases, J lost 6 bases, and 4 bases stayed unmatched. Germline V CDR1 and CDR2: ENHRY, SYGVKD. The CDR3 region is CAIRGTSGSPNEQFF. CDR3 in DNA: TGTGCCATCAGAGGGACTAGCGGGAGCCCCAATGAGCAGTTCTTC.

This clone was found a few times. The J gene is TRBJ1-1, the V gene TRBV29-1; D is ambiguous. V lost 7 bases to trimming and J lost 4 bases, with 13 bases between them. The CDR3 is 12 amino acids. The germline V gene encodes CDR1 SQVTM and CDR2 ANQGSEA. DNA of the CDR3: TGCAGCGCCACAGTGGGCAGCACTGAAGCTTTCTTT. Its protein product is CSATVGSTEAFF.

V and J are TRBV6-5 and TRBJ2-1; no definite D call. The length of the CDR3 is 11 residues. V was shortened by 6 bases and J by 4 bases, with 4 bases between the two germline ends. Germline V gene sequence: CDR1 MNHEY, CDR2 SVGAGI. The CDR3 region has the DNA TGTGCCAGCAGACAATACAATGAGCAGTTCTTC. It encodes CASRQYNEQFF.

V and J are TRBV21-1 and TRBJ2-7; the table's D call of TRBD2 was not tested on the DNA. TRBV21-1 is noted as a pseudogene. This CDR3 contains 17 residues. The chain's CDR3 is CARGSGGGNGRAYEQYF. CDR3 nucleotide sequence: TGTGCCAGAGGGAGCGGCGGAGGGAACGGGAGGGCGTACGAGCAGTACTTC.

V and J are TRBV7-2 and TRBJ1-3; D is undetermined. This CDR3 has 16 amino acids. CDR1 is SGHTA, CDR2 FQGNSA, per germline. With 2 bases removed from V and 0 bases from J, the gap between germline ends came to 11 bases. CDR3 nucleotides: TGTGCCAGCAGCTTATTCACCCACATCTCTGGAAACACCATATATTTT. It codes for CASSLFTHISGNTIYF.

The chain recombines TRBV27 with TRBJ1-5, with D unresolved. V was pared by 8 bases and J by 0 bases, with 23 bases between. The CDR3 runs 18 residues. Germline CDR1 and CDR2: MNHEY and SMNVEV (reference sequence). The CDR3 is CASAPRGAPYYSNQPQHF. CDR3 DNA: TGTGCCAGCGCCCCCCGGGGAGCACCCTACTATAGCAATCAGCCCCAGCATTTT.

V usage is TRBV28 and J usage is TRBJ2-7; maybe TRBD1 (5 bases). From germline, CDR1 is MDHEN and CDR2 SYDVKM. V was trimmed by 1 base and J by 2 bases, leaving 9 bases between them. The CDR3 contains 14 residues. The chain's CDR3 is CASSLLGAPYEQYF. In DNA form, the CDR3 reads TGTGCCAGCAGTTTATTAGGGGCCCCCTACGAGCAGTACTTC.

The chain joins TRBV5-3 to TRBJ1-1, with D unclear. TRBV5-3 is noted as an ORF with a role that remains uncertain. This CDR3 has 14 residues. The CDR3 reads CVKVPEVEDTEAFF. The CDR3 DNA follows: TGTGTCAAAGTGCCCGAAGTCGAGGACACTGAAGCTTTCTTT.

The rearrangement joins TRBV7-2 to TRBJ2-4; TRBD1 matches at 8 bases. The CDR3 consists of 15 residues. V was pared by 5 bases and J by 1 base, with 4 bases of the junction left unmatched. Germline CDR1 reads SGHTA; CDR2 reads FQGNSA. CDR3 coding DNA: TGTGCCAGCAGCCCAGGGGGCGCGGCCAAAAACATTCAGTACTTC. Its translation is CASSPGGAAKNIQYF.

The sample holds a few counts of this clone. The chain couples TRBV19 to TRBJ1-3; D remains unclear. V was cut by 5 bases and J by 0 bases, with 8 bases left in between. The CDR3 has 14 residues. Germline loops: CDR1 LNHDA, CDR2 SQIVND (reference sequence). CDR3 residues: CASSASSSGNTIYF. In nucleotides, the CDR3 is TGTGCCAGTAGTGCCTCCAGCTCTGGAAACACCATATATTTT.

The gene calls are TRBV18 and TRBJ1-4; D gene ambiguous. The germline CDR1 and CDR2 sequences are KGHSH and LQKENI. With 1 base removed from V and 0 bases from J, the gap between germline ends came to 6 bases. This CDR3 is built from 15 residues. The CDR3 loop is CASSPLGTTNEKLFF. The CDR3 DNA reads TGTGCCAGCTCACCACTCGGGACAACTAATGAAAAACTGTTTTTT.

V is TRBV6-5 and J is TRBJ1-6; 7 bases are shared with TRBD1. V was pared by 2 bases and J by 2 bases, with 3 bases of the junction left unmatched. This CDR3 is 16 amino acids long. Per the germline V gene, CDR1 is MNHEY and CDR2 is SVGAGI. CDR3 DNA sequence: TGTGCCAGCAGTTACGACAGGGCTACCTATAATTCACCCCTCCACTTT. The encoded protein is CASSYDRATYNSPLHF.